This TCR beta chain was captured in a study of T cell repertoires in cytomegalovirus infection. Broader study findings: Adding up the frequency of public TCR beta families identified people who carried CMV plus the relevant HLA. Dominating the ex vivo response were HLA-C-restricted CMV-specific TCR beta clonotypes.

The germline CDR1 and CDR2 sequences are SNHLY and FYNNEI. The ends were cut back, 11 bases at V and 3 bases at J, with 13 bases in the middle. The CDR3 consists of 12 residues. This clonotype showed up just a few times. Its antigen is not identified. TCRdb processed the reads anew with MiXCR; each CDR3 protein has one entry. The sample records roughly 920,000 distinct CDR3 sequences, about 33% being singletons. This clonotype was sampled from a human donor in good health (CMV status not recorded). Some clones in this sample may be carry-over from other donors' samples. The chain has TRBV2 and TRBJ1-2; possible D gene TRBD1, 5 bases. The source material was cultured CD8+ T cells from PBMCs, sampled from culture after CMV antigen stimulation. The CDR3 here is CAVTGDDYGYTF. DNA of the CDR3: TGTGCCGTAACGGGGGATGACTATGGCTACACCTTC. The variable domain in full, with the rest retrieved from reference TRBV2 and TRBJ1-2, is EPEVTQTPSHQVTQMGQEVILRCVPISNHLYFYWYRQILGQKVEFLVSFYNNEISEKSEIFDDQFSVERPDGSNFTLKIRSTKLEDSAMYFCAVTGDDYGYTFGSGTRLTVV.